Shown below are 28 T cell receptor beta chains from a single sample sequenced in a study of T cell responses to AZD1222 COVID-19 vaccine. Sequencing was performed with immunoSEQ multiplex PCR; in TCRdb, only in-frame clones are kept and a portion is missing. Altogether tens of thousands of clones are present, around 93% being singletons, with the ten largest covering 28%. This specimen was peripheral blood, taken 28 days after the second AZD1222 dose. These TCRs come from an adult who received the AZD1222 COVID-19 vaccine.

The chain couples TRBV7-2 to TRBJ1-4; D is unclear. CDR1 is SGHTA, CDR2 FQGNSA, per germline. This CDR3 is built from 16 residues. V dropped 5 bases and J dropped 0 bases, with 13 bases sitting between them. CDR3 in amino acids: CASSLRTAATNEKLFF. DNA for the CDR3: TGTGCCAGCAGCCTACGGACTGCCGCAACTAATGAAAAACTGTTTTTT.

The rearrangement uses TRBV10-1 and TRBJ1-1; no reliable D call. This CDR3 has 15 amino acids. Trimming cost V 1 base and J 3 bases, with 12 bases left between them. Germline V gives CDR1 WNHNN, CDR2 SYGVQD (reference sequence). As DNA, the CDR3 is TGCGCCAGCAGTGAGTTTGTGACGGTTTACACTGAAGCTTTCTTT. As protein: CASSEFVTVYTEAFF.

V and J are TRBV9 and TRBJ1-4; D may be TRBD1 (6 bases). The length of the CDR3 is 16 residues. V shed 2 bases and J shed 5 bases, with 16 bases lying between them. Germline CDR1 and CDR2: SGDLS and YYNGEE. CDR3 nucleotides: TGTGCCAGCAGCGTGGCCGGCGGGGGCCCGAATGAAAAACTGTTTTTT. It translates to CASSVAGGGPNEKLFF.

This sequence joins TRBV19 and TRBJ2-7; the D is unclear. Deletions cut 4 bases from V and 2 bases from J, with 12 bases between. Germline CDR1 LNHDA, CDR2 SQIVND (reference sequence). This CDR3 contains 14 residues. Here the CDR3 reads CASSRRDGAYEQYF. CDR3 nucleotide sequence: TGTGCCAGTAGTAGAAGAGACGGCGCCTACGAGCAGTACTTC.

The chain has TRBV7-9 and TRBJ2-1; D is undetermined. This CDR3 spans 10 amino acids. The germline CDR1 and CDR2 sequences are SEHNR and FQNEAQ (reference sequence). Trimming took 5 bases from V and 10 from J, leaving 6 bases between them. CDR3 sequence: CASSHGEQFF. The DNA for the CDR3 is TGTGCCAGCAGCCATGGGGAGCAGTTCTTC.

V gene TRBV19 combines with J gene TRBJ2-2; the D gene is possibly TRBD1 (7 bases). The germline V gene has CDR1 LNHDA and CDR2 SQIVND (reference sequence). The V gene lost 5 bases and the J gene lost 3 bases, with 10 bases spanning the gap. The CDR3 is 14 residues long. This CDR3 reads CASSPRGDTGELFF. The CDR3, as DNA: TGTGCCAGTAGTCCCAGGGGGGACACCGGGGAGCTGTTTTTT.

The gene calls are TRBV19 and TRBJ2-7, with 10 positions matching TRBD2. Germline V lookup: CDR1 LNHDA, CDR2 SQIVND (reference sequence). The CDR3 loop spans 15 amino acids. With V trimmed by 5 bases and J by 2 bases, 6 bases remained unmatched. The CDR3 is CASSSLAGTTYEQYF. The CDR3 region has the DNA TGTGCCAGTAGTTCACTAGCGGGGACAACCTACGAGCAGTACTTC.

This clone was counted only a few times. The chain joins TRBV7-9 to TRBJ2-3, with a weak D call TRBD2 (6 bases). CDR1 and CDR2 (germline): SEHNR, FQNEAQ (reference sequence). V lost 5 bases and J lost 4, with 19 bases in between. The CDR3 is 16 amino acids. The CDR3 DNA is TGTGCCAGCAGCCGGGACTTCCTCTCACTCGCAGATACGCAGTATTTT. Translating gives CASSRDFLSLADTQYF.

The chain couples TRBV25-1 to TRBJ1-3, with D perhaps TRBD1 (5 bases). Germline CDR1 is MGHDK and CDR2 is SYGVNS. CDR3 length equals 16 residues. Trimming took 8 bases from V and 0 from J, leaving 17 bases between them. CDR3 loop: CASGSSGPNSGNTIYF. In DNA form, the CDR3 reads TGTGCCAGCGGGTCATCGGGACCGAACTCTGGAAACACCATATATTTT.

The chain uses TRBV27 and TRBJ2-7, with TRBD1 identical over 7 bases. The germline V gene has CDR1 MNHEY and CDR2 SMNVEV (reference sequence). V lost 8 bases, J lost 3 bases, and 7 bases stayed unmatched. This CDR3 is 13 amino acids long. CDR3 residues: CASWGTDNYEQYF. The CDR3 region has the DNA TGTGCCAGCTGGGGGACAGATAACTACGAGCAGTACTTC.

This chain links TRBV2 with TRBJ2-5; 8 bases map to TRBD2. Germline trimming cut 2 bases from V and 0 bases from J; bases unmatched to any gene: 2. This CDR3 is built from 15 residues. Germline V gives CDR1 SNHLY, CDR2 FYNNEI. The CDR3, as DNA: TGTGCCAGCAGTGAACAACTAGCGGACCAAGAGACCCAGTACTTC. As protein: CASSEQLADQETQYF.

This clone showed up just once. The J gene is TRBJ2-7, the V gene TRBV30, with D unresolved. From germline, CDR1 is GTSNPN and CDR2 SVGIG (reference sequence). CDR3 length: 12 residues. V shed 2 bases and J shed 0 bases, with 5 bases lying between them. The CDR3, as DNA: TGTGCCTGGAGTTCCCTCTCCTACGAGCAGTACTTC. Its translation is CAWSSLSYEQYF.

This chain connects TRBV28 to TRBJ1-1, with 7 bases lining up with TRBD1. Per germline, CDR1 MDHEN and CDR2 SYDVKM. J gave up 3 bases and V 10 bases, and 5 bases lay outside the gene matches. This CDR3 is 12 amino acids long. CDR3 residues: CATGTEDTEAFF. The CDR3 DNA follows: TGTGCCACGGGGACAGAGGACACTGAAGCTTTCTTT.

The rearrangement uses TRBV5-1 and TRBJ1-2; 8 bases are shared with TRBD1. The germline gives CDR1 SGHRS, CDR2 YFSETQ. The CDR3 is 14 amino acids. V shed 4 bases, J shed 8 bases, and the junction held 10 bases outside the gene matches. Here the CDR3 reads CASSRNGQGRGYTF. CDR3 DNA sequence: TGCGCCAGCAGCCGTAACGGACAGGGTCGGGGCTACACCTTC.

This rearrangement joins TRBV5-1 to TRBJ1-1, with D unresolved. Germline V gene lookup returns CDR1 SGHRS and CDR2 YFSETQ. This CDR3 is 12 amino acids long. The V end was cut by 0 bases, the J end by 3 bases, with 3 bases between. CDR3 loop: CASSLGDTEAFF. CDR3 nucleotides: TGCGCCAGCAGCTTGGGGGACACTGAAGCTTTCTTT.

The CDR3 nucleotides are TGTGCCAGCAGCCTACGAGTGGCAACTAATGAAAAACTGTTTTTT. Its protein product is CASSLRVATNEKLFF. The chain links TRBV7-8 to TRBJ1-4, with D uncertain. In germline, CDR1 is SGHVS, CDR2 FQNEAQ. The CDR3 has 15 amino acids. V gave up 5 bases and J gave up 0 bases, with 10 bases separating them.

This chain uses TRBV6-5 with TRBJ1-2, with 8 positions matching TRBD1. The CDR3 consists of 14 residues. With 2 bases clipped from V and 8 bases from J, the junction kept 7 bases outside the gene matches. CDR1 and CDR2 (germline): MNHEY, SVGAGI. CDR3 protein: CASSYNRGGWGYTF. CDR3 nucleotide sequence: TGTGCCAGCAGTTACAACAGGGGGGGATGGGGCTACACCTTC.

This clone was counted once. The rearrangement joins TRBV5-1 to TRBJ1-4; D unclear. The germline V and J ends were trimmed by 2 bases and 0 bases, with 11 bases remaining between them. The length of the CDR3 is 16 residues. Germline CDR1 SGHRS, CDR2 YFSETQ. CDR3 in DNA: TGCGCCAGCAGCTTTGGTCCGAGGGCAACTAATGAAAAACTGTTTTTT. It is translated as CASSFGPRATNEKLFF. Looking up the rest from reference TRBV5-1 and TRBJ1-4 gives the full variable domain: KAGVTQTPRYLIKTRGQQVTLSCSPISGHRSVSWYQQTPGQGLQFLFEYFSETQRNKGNFPGRFSGRQFSNSRSEMNVSTLELGDSALYLCASSFGPRATNEKLFFGSGTQLSVL.

V usage is TRBV5-1 and J usage is TRBJ2-1; 9 bases fit TRBD2. This CDR3 region has 16 residues. Looked up from germline, CDR1 is SGHRS and CDR2 is YFSETQ. The V segment lost 0 bases and the J segment 6 bases; nucleotides outside the gene matches: 7. The DNA for the CDR3 is TGCGCCAGCAGCTTGGTAGGGACTAGCCCCACCAATGAGCAGTTCTTC. Encoded protein: CASSLVGTSPTNEQFF.

The J gene is TRBJ2-5, the V gene TRBV28, with 7 nucleotides matching TRBD1. From germline, CDR1 is MDHEN and CDR2 SYDVKM. The CDR3 is made up of 13 amino acids. V trimming: 11 bases; J trimming: 7 bases; junction bases outside the gene matches: 13. The CDR3 region is CAHSGDSPGTQYF. The CDR3 region has the DNA TGTGCCCACTCCGGGGACAGTCCCGGGACCCAGTACTTC.

The table lists this clone with a few counts. The rearrangement links TRBV2 to TRBJ2-7; D gene unclear. CDR3 length equals 14 residues. Trimming removed 4 bases at V and 1 base at J, with 11 bases between. Germline CDR1 is SNHLY and CDR2 is FYNNEI. CDR3 bases: TGTGCCAGCAGTGTTGGACCGCAATCCTACGAGCAGTACTTC. Translated, it gives CASSVGPQSYEQYF.

The chain couples TRBV29-1 to TRBJ2-1, with 11 bases lining up with TRBD1. V shed 0 bases and J 6 bases; nucleotides not matched to a gene: 7. The CDR3 is made up of 16 amino acids. Germline CDR1 SQVTM, CDR2 ANQGSEA. The CDR3 region is CSVEDVRGTGGNEQFF. DNA of the CDR3: TGCAGCGTTGAAGATGTTAGAGGGACAGGGGGCAATGAGCAGTTCTTC.

The gene calls are TRBV9 and TRBJ1-2; D unresolved. The germline gives CDR1 SGDLS, CDR2 YYNGEE. The CDR3 is made up of 17 amino acids. V was clipped by 0 bases and J by 7 bases, with 22 bases between them. DNA of the CDR3: TGTGCCAGCAGCGTAGAGCCAGAAATCGTGGATTCGGGTGGCTACACCTTC. This codes for CASSVEPEIVDSGGYTF.

The J gene is TRBJ1-4, the V gene TRBV28, with 9 positions matching TRBD1. V gave up 6 bases and J gave up 1 base; unmatched junction bases: 12. The CDR3 is 18 residues long. The germline V gene encodes CDR1 MDHEN and CDR2 SYDVKM. The CDR3 bases are TGTGCCAGCAGGAAAAGCAGGGACAGGGCCGAAACTAATGAAAAACTGTTTTTT. Protein: CASRKSRDRAETNEKLFF.

The rearrangement joins TRBV4-3 to TRBJ2-6; 7 nucleotides line up with TRBD2. V gave up 1 base and J gave up 2 bases; unmatched junction bases: 8. The CDR3 length is 18 residues. Germline CDR1 is LGHNA and CDR2 is YSLEER. The CDR3 sequence is CASSQVSEGGPGANVLTF. DNA of the CDR3: TGCGCCAGCAGCCAAGTCTCCGAGGGAGGGCCTGGGGCCAACGTCCTGACTTTC.

A single count supports this clone. The V gene is TRBV15, the J gene TRBJ2-6, with D hard to call. There are 14 residues in the CDR3. Per the germline V gene, CDR1 is LNHNV and CDR2 is YYDKDF (reference sequence). V shed 10 bases and J shed 1 base, with 11 bases lying between them. The CDR3 coding sequence is TGTGCCAGTCAATTTGGGTCTGGGGCCAACGTCCTGACTTTC. Protein product: CASQFGSGANVLTF.

The V and J genes are TRBV6-5 and TRBJ1-5; a possible D gene is TRBD1 (5 bases). The V end was cut by 10 bases, the J end by 1 base, with 17 bases between. Germline V gene data show CDR1 as MNHEY and CDR2 as SVGAGI. CDR3 length: 15 residues. CDR3 loop: CATDVGARSNQPQHF. The DNA of the CDR3 is TGTGCCACCGACGTAGGGGCGCGGAGCAATCAGCCCCAGCATTTT.

V usage is TRBV2 and J usage is TRBJ2-2; possible D gene TRBD1, 5 bases. V gave up 8 bases and J gave up 2 bases, with 15 bases separating them. The CDR3 is 15 residues long. CDR1 is SNHLY, CDR2 FYNNEI, per germline. CDR3 protein: CASGSETVNTGELFF. As DNA, the CDR3 is TGTGCCAGCGGATCTGAGACAGTCAACACCGGGGAGCTGTTTTTT.